This paragraph reports one TCR beta chain. What it binds is not known. This sample was taken from a study of glioma-infiltrating T cells. General study points: Gliomas, especially low-grade, showed above-expected tissue-blood divergence; non-neoplastic patients showed below.

Amplification of TCR alpha and beta CDR3 regions from RNA used iRepertoire nested multiplex PCR. Tissue mRNA or PBMC total RNA, 100-400 ng, went into one-step reverse transcription and amplification. TCRdb re-called the multiplex PCR reads with MiXCR, one entry per CDR3 protein. Of about 130,000 distinct CDR3 sequences listed, 20% to 25% were seen once; the top ten hold 27%. The V gene end was trimmed by 3 bases and the J gene end by 13 bases; junction bases not matched to a gene: 8. The CDR3 contains 13 residues. Germline CDR1 LGHDT, CDR2 YNNKEL (reference sequence). The TCR was taken from a human donor with low-grade glioma or glioblastoma, undergoing nonglioma brain surgery, or in good health (not recorded which). Sequenced material: glioma tissue, nonneoplastic brain tissue, or PBMCs (not recorded which). The rearrangement joins TRBV3-1 to TRBJ2-1, with 8 bases identical to TRBD1. The CDR3 loop reads CASSQMTGAGQFF. DNA for the CDR3: TGTGCCAGCAGCCAGATGACAGGGGCCGGACAGTTCTTC.